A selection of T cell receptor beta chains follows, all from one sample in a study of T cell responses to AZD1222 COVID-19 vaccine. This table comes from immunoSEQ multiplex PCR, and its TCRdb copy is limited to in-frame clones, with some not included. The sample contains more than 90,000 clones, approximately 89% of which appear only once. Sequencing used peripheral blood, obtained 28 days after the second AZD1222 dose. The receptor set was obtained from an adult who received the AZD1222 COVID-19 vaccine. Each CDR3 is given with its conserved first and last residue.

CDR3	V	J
CASRITTGRTEAFF	TRBV11-2	TRBJ1-1
CASSSGLAYNEQFF	TRBV6-5	TRBJ2-1
CASSRQTSGYTDTQYF	TRBV3-1/TRBV3-2	TRBJ2-3
CAWKTPGQSTGNTIYF	TRBV30	TRBJ1-3
CASSRGANPYEQYF	TRBV28	TRBJ2-7
CASSLYGGSGLDEQYF	TRBV28	TRBJ2-7
CASSSHAGNNQPQHF	TRBV25-1	TRBJ1-5
CASSIVGTGVTEAFF	TRBV19	TRBJ1-1
CAISEPGANTEAFF	TRBV10-3	TRBJ1-1
CASSQVQGTGYTF	TRBV3-1/TRBV3-2	TRBJ1-2
CASSAGRPYEQYF	TRBV19	TRBJ2-7
CATGQIAKNIQYF	TRBV19	TRBJ2-4
CAWIPGGAEAFF	TRBV30	TRBJ1-1
CAWSVGGGSYEQYF	TRBV30	TRBJ2-7
CASSLGTQYEQFF	TRBV12-3/TRBV12-4	TRBJ2-1
CASSYGQDTDTQYF	TRBV5-1	TRBJ2-3
CASSRDGGDQETQYF	TRBV3-1/TRBV3-2	TRBJ2-5
CASSLSIRPEAFF	TRBV11-2	TRBJ1-1
CASLGNYGYTF	TRBV19	TRBJ1-2
CASSMARGTGAHEQYF	TRBV19	TRBJ2-7
CASSPSGPGANVLTF	TRBV18	TRBJ2-6
CASSQVGLGAQAFF	TRBV3-1/TRBV3-2	TRBJ1-1
CATQPGQGRRYGYTF	TRBV5-4	TRBJ1-2
CASSGGDSTYEQYF	TRBV5-1	TRBJ2-7
CASSPDPLAANTGELFF	TRBV7-2	TRBJ2-2
CASSVQEESTDTQYF	TRBV13	TRBJ2-3
CASSVDRVRYEQYF	TRBV7-8	TRBJ2-7
CASSRKGGPGEQYF	TRBV14	TRBJ2-7
CASSKGTGVGELFF	TRBV2	TRBJ2-2
CASRRDRGRTEAFF	TRBV7-2	TRBJ1-1